This T cell receptor (beta chain) was sequenced in a study of cytomegalovirus exposure and HLA in healthy donors. Study-wide results and caveats: Per a later analysis, roughly 17,000 TCR beta sequences showed association with HLA alleles at 0.05 false discovery rate.

The PCR made use of 60 Vbeta and 13 Jbeta primers. Some clones are missing from TCRdb's copy, which holds only in-frame ones; the method was immunoSEQ multiplex PCR. Of 74,000 or so clones listed, about 80% are singletons. This clone has only a few counts. Its specificity is unknown. Germline CDR1 is MNHEY and CDR2 is SVGAGI. The CDR3 contains 13 residues. V lost 7 bases and J lost 10; bases outside the gene matches: 8. The sequence was collected from a man aged 50-59 years in good health and CMV-seropositive. The genes are TRBV6-5 and TRBJ2-1; TRBD2 aligns across 9 bases. Specimen: PBMCs. CDR3 amino acids: CASKKLLAGEQFF. The CDR3 DNA follows: TGTGCCAGCAAAAAACTTCTAGCGGGGGAGCAGTTCTTC.